This entry describes one T cell receptor beta chain. This entry is derived from a study of CD8 T cells in Susac syndrome. Reverse transcription of about 0.5 to 1 ug RNA used random hexamers. MiXCR, applied by TCRdb to the immunoSEQ multiplex PCR reads, yields one record per CDR3 protein. The data contain over 200,000 distinct CDR3 sequences, approximately 95% of them seen just once; the ten biggest clones take up approximately 0.075%. The T cells that were sequenced for TCR beta were CD8+ and CD4+ cells from blood. The germline V gene has CDR1 SGHVS and CDR2 FNYEAQ. V shed 1 base, J shed 3 bases, and the junction held 1 base outside the gene matches. The CDR3 totals 14 residues.

The TCR originated in a human donor with multiple sclerosis. Input material: CD4+ T cells from PBMCs. This chain uses TRBV7-6 with TRBJ2-5; 8 nucleotides match TRBD2. The CDR3 loop is CASSLGTSKETQYF. The CDR3 DNA follows: TGTGCCAGCAGCTTAGGGACTAGCAAAGAGACCCAGTACTTC.